This T cell receptor (beta chain) was retrieved from a study of T cells in Graves' hyperthyroidism and ophthalmopathy. Study results and limitations: The model forecast ophthalmopathy, anticipating it by a median roughly 6 months before onset.

This clonotype was counted ten times or more. What it binds is not known. This CDR3 is 15 amino acids long. J gave up 6 bases and V 5 bases, and 13 bases lay outside the gene matches. Germline V gene sequence: CDR1 DFQATT, CDR2 SNEGSKA (reference sequence). Exclusion followed for patients with uncontrolled infection, other autoimmune disease, pregnancy or lactation. Clinical symptoms, serum thyroxine and TRAb, thyroid ultrasound and orbital computed tomography together formed the diagnostic basis. Amplified TCR beta CDR3 regions came from RNA transcripts. With the HTBI primer set, the TCR CDR3 went through a first round of RT-PCR. In TCRdb, the multiplex PCR reads were re-called with MiXCR into one record per CDR3 protein. The sample has a few hundred thousand distinct CDR3 sequences, 12% to 15% seen once.

The sequencing sample was made of blood. This receptor was identified in a woman aged 18-30 years with Graves' hyperthyroidism. The J gene is TRBJ2-5, the V gene TRBV20-1; 9 bases align to TRBD1. CDR3 amino acids: CSAPPSTGGGKTQYF. The DNA for the CDR3 is TGCAGTGCTCCCCCCTCGACAGGGGGAGGAAAGACCCAGTACTTC.